The source of this T cell receptor (beta chain) is a study of blood T cell repertoires in COVID-19. Study-level information: Researchers got acute and convalescent COVID-19 samples from the United States, Italy and Spain. From T cells, B-cell-depleted T cells, or PBMCs came the material, which was cDNA or gDNA.

The recovered donors of Cohort 3 showed two negative PCRs, clearance, or symptom resolution. Original data processing: Using reference gene primer amplification, nucleated cell counts were estimated. Using immunoSEQ multiplex PCR, the repertoire was profiled, and TCRdb retains in-frame clones only, with some absent. For V, J and clone size, that table is used; D and trimming come from the DNA. The sample records roughly 330,000 clones, just over 85% being singletons. The receptor's source is a woman under 30 who had recovered from COVID-19. The sample consisted of PBMCs or T cells enriched from blood (not recorded which).

CDR3 in DNA: TGTGCCAGCAGCGCCACGGGTGGCTACACCTTC. Its translation is CASSATGGYTF. This rearrangement joins TRBV9 to TRBJ1-2; D is unresolved. In germline, CDR1 is SGDLS, CDR2 YYNGEE. V lost 3 bases to trimming and J lost 7 bases, with 7 bases between them. This CDR3 has 11 residues.